Presented here are 32 T cell receptor beta chains from one specimen sequenced in a study of T cell repertoires in aging, cancer and after chemotherapy. Peripheral blood genomic DNA, not sorted cells or RNA, was the template. Multiplex touch-down PCR with TRB-A/B primers amplified rearranged V-D-J TRB sequences. TCRdb called the multiplex PCR reads again in MiXCR, with one record for every CDR3 protein. The sample lists 7,000 to 8,500 distinct CDR3 sequences, approximately 30% occurring once. The material sequenced was blood. These receptors were obtained from a human donor with a blood cancer.

The chain combines TRBV15 with TRBJ2-7, with 9 bases that match TRBD2. The trim removed 5 bases at V and 5 bases at J, leaving 7 bases unmatched. Germline V lookup: CDR1 LNHNV, CDR2 YYDKDF (reference sequence). The CDR3 loop spans 14 amino acids. The CDR3 spells CATSLSSGEHEQYF. The CDR3 DNA reads as TGTGCCACCAGCCTGTCTAGCGGGGAACACGAGCAGTACTTC.

The rearrangement joins TRBV5-1 to TRBJ2-7, with a weak D call TRBD1 (6 bases). CDR1 is SGHRS and CDR2 is YFSETQ in the germline V gene. The germline V and J ends were trimmed by 1 base and 7 bases, with 15 bases remaining between them. CDR3 size: 14 residues. CDR3: CASSLTTFQGEQYF. CDR3 DNA sequence: TGCGCCAGCAGCTTGACAACATTTCAGGGGGAGCAGTACTTC.

To note about this clonotype: This may arise from a read error, as a much more abundant clone is one base away. The conserved phenylalanine or tryptophan is not found at the CDR3 terminus, so this likely reflects a read error. The V and J genes are TRBV11-3 and TRBJ2-7; TRBD1 aligns across 10 bases. J was trimmed by 1 base and V by 5 bases; bases with no gene match: 5. CDR1 and CDR2 from the germline V gene are SGHNT and YENEEA. CDR3 length equals 15 residues. The CDR3, as DNA: TGTGCCAGCAGCCCTAAGGGACAGGGGTCCTACGAGCAGTACTGC. Amino acid sequence: CASSPKGQGSYEQYC.

There are a few counts of this clonotype. The chain couples TRBV11-2 to TRBJ2-2; TRBD2 agrees at 12 bases. Germline CDR1 reads SGHAT; CDR2 reads FQNNGV. V lost 5 bases, J lost 4 bases, and 5 bases stayed unmatched. This CDR3 comprises 16 residues. CDR3 region: CASSNLAGGATGELFF. The CDR3 nucleotides are TGTGCCAGCAGCAACCTAGCGGGGGGGGCCACCGGGGAGCTGTTTTTT.

V usage is TRBV5-1 and J usage is TRBJ2-2; maybe TRBD2 (5 bases). The CDR3 covers 15 residues. The V end lost 0 bases, the J end lost 2 bases, and 8 bases lay between the germline ends. Germline V lookup: CDR1 SGHRS, CDR2 YFSETQ. CDR3 nucleotides: TGCGCCAGCAGCTTGGACGGGGTAAACACCGGGGAGCTGTTTTTT. It yields the protein CASSLDGVNTGELFF.

This clonotype was counted once. This chain uses TRBV6-1 with TRBJ2-3; 11 nucleotides agree with TRBD2. Germline assignment: CDR1 MNHNS and CDR2 SASEGT. There are 16 residues in the CDR3. V shed 2 bases, J shed 2 bases, and the junction held 3 bases outside the gene matches. CDR3 nucleotides: TGTGCCAGCAGTGAACTAGCGGGGGGACCCACAGATACGCAGTATTTT. Translated, it gives CASSELAGGPTDTQYF.

Turning to this clonotype: The junction departs from germline at one end; a sequencing error may be responsible. The chain links TRBV10-3 to TRBJ1-4, with TRBD1 as a possible D gene (6 bases). CDR3 length equals 13 residues. Looked up from germline, CDR1 is ENHRY and CDR2 is SYGVKD. The CDR3 DNA is TGCGCCAGCGTGGGACAACGAAATGAAAAACTGTTTTTT. It specifies CASVGQRNEKLFF.

Relative to its sample, this clonotype is medium-sized. This sequence joins TRBV27 and TRBJ1-6; D may be TRBD1 (5 bases). This CDR3 has 12 amino acids. V gave up 4 bases and J gave up 15 bases, with 13 bases separating them. In germline, CDR1 is MNHEY, CDR2 SMNVEV (reference sequence). CDR3 bases: TGTGCCAGCAGTTCAGGGTACTTTGGCCTCCACTTT. Translating gives CASSSGYFGLHF.

This clonotype was observed a handful of times. The gene calls are TRBV7-9 and TRBJ1-6; D not resolved. V lost 4 bases, J lost 6 bases, and 4 bases lay in between. The CDR3 is made up of 12 amino acids. Germline values: CDR1 SEHNR, CDR2 FQNEAQ (reference sequence). The CDR3 bases are TGTGCCAGCAGCTCCATTAATTCACCCCTCCACTTT. This gives the protein CASSSINSPLHF.

This chain links TRBV6-1 with TRBJ2-7; 8 bases match TRBD1. The J segment lost 4 bases and the V segment lost 5 bases, leaving 10 bases of the junction unmatched. Per the germline V gene, CDR1 is MNHNS and CDR2 is SASEGT. The CDR3 is 15 residues long. The CDR3 region has the DNA TGTGCCAGCAGTATGGACAGGGTGCCAATATACGAGCAGTACTTC. Amino acid sequence: CASSMDRVPIYEQYF.

This clonotype was observed a handful of times. The CDR3 coding sequence is TGTGCCAGCAGTGGGACTAGCGGGGGGGTACCCGGGGAGCTGTTTTTT. Amino acid sequence: CASSGTSGGVPGELFF. V and J are TRBV6-1 and TRBJ2-2, with 15 positions matching TRBD2. The CDR3 sequence is 16 residues long. The germline V gene has CDR1 MNHNS and CDR2 SASEGT. V dropped 4 bases and J dropped 6; count of bases not matched to a gene: 3.

This clonotype was counted between two and nine times. This chain uses TRBV6-2 or TRBV6-3 with TRBJ2-5; a possible D gene is TRBD1 (6 bases). CDR3 length equals 18 residues. Germline lookup yields CDR1 MNHEY and CDR2 SVGEGT. V lost 7 bases and J 1 base, leaving 25 bases between the germline ends. CDR3 DNA sequence: TGTGCCAGCAAAACCCCACCACCCCCCCAGGGGATCCAAGAGACCCAGTACTTC. Translation: CASKTPPPPQGIQETQYF.

This clonotype was recorded a few times. One end of the junction is discordant with germline, which a read error may explain. J is TRBJ2-1 and V is TRBV11-3; D not certain. The CDR3 extends over 13 amino acids. Germline CDR1 and CDR2: SGHNT and YENEEA. In nucleotides, the CDR3 is TGCGCCAGCAGCCAATACCGGTACAATGAGCAGTTCTTC. Amino acids: CASSQYRYNEQFF.

In the case of this clonotype: One junction end does not reproduce the germline sequence, and a read error may be involved. The V gene is TRBV10-3, the J gene TRBJ2-3; D is possibly TRBD2 (5 bases). CDR3 size: 14 residues. Germline assignment: CDR1 ENHRY and CDR2 SYGVKD. The CDR3 reads CAIRTGLTTETQYF. The CDR3 DNA reads as TGTGCCATCAGGACCGGACTTACCACAGAAACGCAGTATTTT.

This clonotype was picked up a small number of times. V is TRBV7-3 and J is TRBJ2-1, with 11 bases that match TRBD1. The germline gives CDR1 SGHTA, CDR2 FQGTGA. There are 15 residues in the CDR3. Trimming at V came to 5 bases and at J to 6 bases, leaving 6 bases not matched to a gene. This CDR3 is CASSVGQGAGNEQFF. The CDR3, as DNA: TGTGCCAGCAGCGTCGGACAGGGGGCGGGCAATGAGCAGTTCTTC.

This clonotype is termed medium-sized. This chain links TRBV6-5 with TRBJ2-2, with TRBD1 as a possible D gene (5 bases). This CDR3 contains 18 residues. The germline V gene encodes CDR1 MNHEY and CDR2 SVGAGI. The V gene lost 4 bases and the J gene lost 5 bases, with 23 bases spanning the gap. Written as DNA, the CDR3 is TGTGCCAGCAGTTCCCTCCGATTATCCGCAGGGATTACCGGGGAGCTGTTTTTT. Translated, it gives CASSSLRLSAGITGELFF.

This clonotype was detected once. A much more abundant neighbour one base away suggests this may be a read error. The chain combines TRBV5-6 with TRBJ2-2; perhaps TRBD1 as D (6 bases). The germline CDR1 and CDR2 sequences are SGHDT and YYEEEE. V lost 3 bases, J lost 4 bases, and 13 bases lay in between. The CDR3 is 15 residues long. This CDR3 reads CASSWGTLVTGELFF. The CDR3 nucleotides are TGTGCCAGCAGCTGGGGGACACTGGTCACCGGGGAGCTGTTTTTT.

The rearrangement joins TRBV5-1 to TRBJ1-4; D may be TRBD1 (6 bases). This CDR3 comprises 14 residues. V was shortened by 5 bases and J by 7 bases, with 15 bases between the two germline ends. CDR1 and CDR2 from the germline V gene are SGHRS and YFSETQ. CDR3: CASSSGAPGEKLFF. Here the CDR3 DNA reads TGCGCCAGCAGTTCAGGGGCGCCTGGTGAAAAACTGTTTTTT.

This clonotype was seen only a few times. This chain links TRBV12-3 or TRBV12-4 with TRBJ1-1, with a weak D call TRBD1 (5 bases). V lost 5 bases and J lost 6, with 13 bases in between. The CDR3 runs 13 residues. Written as DNA, the CDR3 is TGTGCCAGCAGTCGACAGAAGGGCGCTGAAGCTTTCTTT. Amino acid sequence: CASSRQKGAEAFF.

V is TRBV20-1 and J is TRBJ2-3, with 7 nucleotides matching TRBD2. J gave up 2 bases and V 0 bases, and 8 bases lay outside the gene matches. The germline V gene has CDR1 DFQATT and CDR2 SNEGSKA (reference sequence). The CDR3 spans 16 residues. The CDR3: CSARDLRAGDTDTQYF. DNA for the CDR3: TGCAGTGCTAGAGATCTCAGGGCGGGGGACACAGATACGCAGTATTTT.

V and J are TRBV6-1 and TRBJ2-7, with D perhaps given as TRBD1 or TRBD2 (6 bases each). The CDR3 runs 14 residues. Looked up from germline, CDR1 is MNHNS and CDR2 is SASEGT. Trimming took off 1 base at V and 6 bases at J, with 13 bases between the two ends. This CDR3 is CASSEGGDTSEQYF. The CDR3 DNA is TGTGCCAGCAGTGAAGGGGGGGACACGTCCGAGCAGTACTTC.

The chain combines TRBV6-1 with TRBJ1-6; D not resolved. There are 14 residues in the CDR3. The germline V gene has CDR1 MNHNS and CDR2 SASEGT. V was shortened by 2 bases and J by 7 bases, with 9 bases between the two germline ends. CDR3 sequence: CASSEQGKNSPLHF. The CDR3 bases are TGTGCCAGCAGTGAACAAGGGAAAAATTCACCCCTCCACTTT.

V gene TRBV30 combines with J gene TRBJ2-7; 7 nucleotides match TRBD1. The V and J ends lost 0 bases and 7 bases, in that order; junction bases with no gene match: 12. The germline gives CDR1 GTSNPN, CDR2 SVGIG (reference sequence). This CDR3 comprises 15 residues. The CDR3 bases are TGTGCCTGGAGTGTCAGGACAGGCCTCTTGATTGAGCAGTACTTC. Translation gives CAWSVRTGLLIEQYF.

The rearrangement links TRBV4-3 to TRBJ2-3; possibly TRBD1 or TRBD2 for D (5 bases each). The CDR3 is made up of 16 amino acids. Germline V gene sequence: CDR1 LGHNA, CDR2 YSLEER. V was pared by 0 bases and J by 2 bases, with 12 bases between. CDR3 sequence: CASSQDGSGATDTQYF. Here the CDR3 DNA reads TGCGCCAGCAGCCAAGATGGTTCCGGGGCCACAGATACGCAGTATTTT.

V is TRBV10-1 and J is TRBJ2-2; D gene ambiguous. V gave up 2 bases and J gave up 6 bases, with 7 bases separating them. The CDR3 covers 13 residues. Germline V lookup: CDR1 WNHNN, CDR2 SYGVQD (reference sequence). The CDR3 region is CASSEIFSGELFF. The DNA for the CDR3 is TGCGCCAGCAGTGAGATCTTTTCCGGGGAGCTGTTTTTT.

The chain joins TRBV11-3 to TRBJ2-7; possible D gene TRBD2, 6 bases. The CDR3 contains 13 residues. V lost 6 bases, J lost 7 bases, and 16 bases lay in between. Germline lookup yields CDR1 SGHNT and CDR2 YENEEA. The CDR3: CASRWGGSREQYF. CDR3 nucleotide sequence: TGTGCCAGCAGGTGGGGAGGCTCGAGGGAGCAGTACTTC.

By share of the sample, this clonotype is medium-sized. This sequence joins TRBV19 and TRBJ1-1; D is perhaps TRBD1 (5 bases). The CDR3 is made up of 14 amino acids. Germline CDR1 reads LNHDA; CDR2 reads SQIVND (reference sequence). V gave up 10 bases and J gave up 5 bases, with 20 bases separating them. In nucleotides, the CDR3 is TGTGCCACCACAAGGGAACCCAAGGGGACTGAAGCTTTCTTT. Amino acids: CATTREPKGTEAFF.

This clonotype is medium-sized in the sample. The V gene is TRBV19, the J gene TRBJ1-2, with D possibly being TRBD1 (5 bases). The germline gives CDR1 LNHDA, CDR2 SQIVND (reference sequence). V was shortened by 10 bases and J by 1 base, with 13 bases between the two germline ends. The CDR3 consists of 13 residues. CDR3 protein: CATQMTDNYGYTF. The DNA for the CDR3 is TGTGCCACCCAAATGACAGATAACTATGGCTACACCTTC.

By sample share, this clonotype is medium-sized. The rearrangement uses TRBV29-1 and TRBJ1-1; D remains unclear. V dropped 5 bases and J dropped 3 bases, with 7 bases sitting between them. The CDR3 contains 11 residues. Germline values: CDR1 SQVTM, CDR2 ANQGSEA. Here the CDR3 reads CSVTDHTEAFF. The CDR3 DNA sequence: TGCAGCGTTACGGACCACACTGAAGCTTTCTTT.

By its share, this clonotype is medium-sized (0.01 to 0.1%). The CDR3 DNA reads TGTGCCAGCAGTGACGGAGGGGCTGGAAACACCATATATTTT. It codes for CASSDGGAGNTIYF. The chain recombines TRBV6-1 with TRBJ1-3, with D perhaps matching TRBD1 (5 bases). Germline CDR1 reads MNHNS; CDR2 reads SASEGT. This CDR3 region has 14 residues. The ends were cut back, 3 bases at V and 2 bases at J, with 8 bases in the middle.

The chain recombines TRBV7-2 with TRBJ2-5; 8 nucleotides align to TRBD2. CDR3 length equals 15 residues. The V segment lost 5 bases and the J segment 4 bases; nucleotides outside the gene matches: 9. CDR1 SGHTA and CDR2 FQGNSA come from the germline V gene. CDR3 coding DNA: TGTGCCAGCAGCCCGCCCCGGGGGGGGCCAGAGACCCAGTACTTC. Protein: CASSPPRGGPETQYF.

In its sample, this clonotype ranks as medium-sized. The chain recombines TRBV19 with TRBJ1-3; TRBD1 might be the D (6 bases). Germline V gene sequence: CDR1 LNHDA, CDR2 SQIVND (reference sequence). This CDR3 region has 13 residues. V lost 9 bases and J 2 bases, leaving 11 bases between the germline ends. For the CDR3, the DNA is TGTGCCAGCGGGGGGCAGGCTGGAAACACCATATATTTT. Amino acid sequence: CASGGQAGNTIYF.